The present T cell receptor (beta chain) was sequenced within a study of neurological immune-mediated disorders. 5'RACE with 10-nucleotide random UMIs produced the cDNA. In TCRdb, the 5' RACE reads were re-called with MiXCR into one record per CDR3 protein. The sample records 45,000 to 65,000 distinct CDR3 sequences, about 3.5% being singletons. Broader study findings: The absence of shared CDR3 amino acid sequences among expanded clones across subjects suggests private repertoires in all groups.

The germline V gene has CDR1 SGHRS and CDR2 YFSETQ. The CDR3 has 14 amino acids. V lost 4 bases and J lost 5, with 15 bases in between. The study built unsorted libraries from 2 million PBMCs kept at -80 C. This clonotype appeared many times. Its antigen is not known. The sample comprised PBMCs. The clonotype comes from a man in his forties with multiple sclerosis. The gene calls are TRBV5-1 and TRBJ2-5; TRBD2 is a possible D gene (5 bases). The CDR3 loop reads CASSPYTSAETQYF. CDR3 sequence (DNA): TGCGCCAGCAGCCCCTACACTAGTGCGGAGACCCAGTACTTC.